These 25 T cell receptor beta chains came from one sample sequenced in a study of technical replicates of blood from a few donors. Only in-frame clones appear in the TCRdb table, and some are missing; sequencing was by immunoSEQ multiplex PCR. The sample records tens of thousands of clones, just over 90% being singletons. Specimen: T cells isolated from PBMCs. Every receptor here comes from a human donor in good health.

This sequence joins TRBV7-2 and TRBJ2-7; maybe TRBD2 (5 bases). The CDR3 runs 14 residues. Trimming took off 0 bases at V and 4 bases at J, with 10 bases between the two ends. The germline CDR1 and CDR2 sequences are SGHTA and FQGNSA. CDR3 sequence (DNA): TGTGCCAGCAGCTTAGCCCCTACTAGGTACGAGCAGTACTTC. It codes for CASSLAPTRYEQYF.

The table lists this clone with a count of one. The chain joins TRBV7-2 to TRBJ1-4, with 7 nucleotides matching TRBD1. The length of the CDR3 is 17 residues. The germline CDR1 and CDR2 sequences are SGHTA and FQGNSA. The junction had 5 bases not matched to a gene; V was cut back by 1 base and J by 0 bases. CDR3 coding DNA: TGTGCCAGCAGCTTAGGACAGGGTCCCGCAACTAATGAAAAACTGTTTTTT. Encoded protein: CASSLGQGPATNEKLFF.

The V and J genes are TRBV9 and TRBJ1-4; no reliable D call. The CDR3 contains 15 residues. V was pared by 4 bases and J by 0 bases, with 10 bases between. The germline V gene has CDR1 SGDLS and CDR2 YYNGEE. The CDR3 DNA is TGTGCCAGCAGCCTAAGCGGTGCAACTAATGAAAAACTGTTTTTT. This sequence encodes CASSLSGATNEKLFF.

The CDR3 DNA sequence: TGCGCCAGCAGCCAAGATTTAGCGGGAGACTCCTACAATGAGCAGTTCTTC. It encodes CASSQDLAGDSYNEQFF. The rearrangement links TRBV4-1 to TRBJ2-1; 9 positions agree with TRBD2. V lost 0 bases, J lost 0 bases, and 3 bases stayed unmatched. Germline V CDR1 and CDR2: MGHRA, YSYEKL. This CDR3 contains 17 residues.

In nucleotides, the CDR3 is TGTGCCAGCAGAGGGGGGGGACGGGAGCAGTACTTC. Its translation: CASRGGGREQYF. V and J are TRBV2 and TRBJ2-7, with TRBD2 as a possible D gene (7 bases). This CDR3 is built from 12 residues. The V end was cut by 6 bases, the J end by 7 bases, with 13 bases between. Germline CDR1 reads SNHLY; CDR2 reads FYNNEI.

This clone was observed once. CDR3 in DNA: TGTGCCAGCAGTTTATCAAATCAAGGGGGGGGCACTGAAGCTTTCTTT. This gives the protein CASSLSNQGGGTEAFF. The V call is TRBV27, the J call TRBJ1-1; D is possibly TRBD1 (6 bases). Germline CDR1 MNHEY, CDR2 SMNVEV (reference sequence). With 0 bases removed from V and 4 bases from J, the gap between germline ends came to 15 bases. CDR3 size: 16 residues.

The genes are TRBV6-6 and TRBJ2-3, with a weak D call TRBD2 (6 bases). Trimming removed 2 bases from V and 4 bases from J, with 10 bases in between. CDR1 is MNHNY and CDR2 is SVGAGI in the germline V gene (reference sequence). CDR3 length: 14 amino acids. The DNA for the CDR3 is TGTGCCAGCAGTTACCCGGGGGAATCAGATACGCAGTATTTT. It yields the protein CASSYPGESDTQYF.

V usage is TRBV11-3 and J usage is TRBJ2-2; maybe TRBD2 (5 bases). Germline-derived CDR1 and CDR2 are SGHNT and YENEEA. V lost 5 bases and J 0 bases, leaving 10 bases between the germline ends. The CDR3 spans 15 residues. In nucleotides, the CDR3 is TGTGCCAGCAGCCCGGGGAACGCGAACACCGGGGAGCTGTTTTTT. Residues: CASSPGNANTGELFF.

The J gene is TRBJ1-1, the V gene TRBV5-4; tentative D call: TRBD1 (6 bases). This CDR3 has 14 residues. V was pared by 0 bases and J by 6 bases, with 12 bases between. Per the germline V gene, CDR1 is SGHNT and CDR2 is YYREEE (reference sequence). CDR3 sequence reads: CASSLGGWGPEAFF. DNA of the CDR3: TGTGCCAGCAGCTTGGGTGGTTGGGGGCCTGAAGCTTTCTTT.

The chain joins TRBV5-1 to TRBJ2-7; TRBD2 might be the D (6 bases). There are 16 residues in the CDR3. Germline V gene data show CDR1 as SGHRS and CDR2 as YFSETQ. The germline V and J ends were trimmed by 3 bases and 3 bases, with 19 bases remaining between them. The CDR3: CASSSNRLVEGYEQYF. CDR3 in DNA: TGCGCCAGCAGCTCTAACCGCTTGGTGGAGGGCTACGAGCAGTACTTC. The variable domain in full, with the rest retrieved from reference TRBV5-1 and TRBJ2-7, is KAGVTQTPRYLIKTRGQQVTLSCSPISGHRSVSWYQQTPGQGLQFLFEYFSETQRNKGNFPGRFSGRQFSNSRSEMNVSTLELGDSALYLCASSSNRLVEGYEQYFGPGTRLTVT.

The chain carries TRBV28 and TRBJ2-1, with TRBD1 as a possible D gene (6 bases). CDR1 is MDHEN and CDR2 is SYDVKM in the germline V gene. Trimming cost V 5 bases and J 5 bases, with 16 bases left between them. This CDR3 has 15 residues. The CDR3 sequence is CASSITGLYNNEQFF. The CDR3 region has the DNA TGTGCCAGCAGTATAACAGGGTTGTACAACAATGAGCAGTTCTTC.

The chain combines TRBV4-1 with TRBJ2-5, with TRBD2 identical over 9 bases. The V gene end was trimmed by 1 base and the J gene end by 1 base; junction bases not matched to a gene: 1. The CDR3 runs 15 residues. Germline loops: CDR1 MGHRA, CDR2 YSYEKL. CDR3 in amino acids: CASSQVLAGQETQYF. The DNA for the CDR3 is TGCGCCAGCAGCCAAGTACTAGCGGGCCAAGAGACCCAGTACTTC.

The CDR3: CASSRQQGAEETQYF. CDR3 bases: TGTGCCAGCAGCCGCCAACAGGGGGCAGAAGAGACCCAGTACTTC. The chain uses TRBV7-9 and TRBJ2-5, with TRBD1 matching over 9 bases. This CDR3 region has 15 residues. CDR1 and CDR2 (germline): SEHNR, FQNEAQ (reference sequence). V lost 5 bases and J lost 3; bases outside the gene matches: 7.

The chain links TRBV6-1 to TRBJ1-2, with TRBD1 as a possible D gene (6 bases). Deletions cut 3 bases from V and 5 bases from J, with 10 bases between. The CDR3 sequence is 13 residues long. CDR1 and CDR2 from the germline V gene are MNHNS and SASEGT. This CDR3 is CASSEDSFYGYTF. As DNA, the CDR3 is TGTGCCAGCAGTGAGGACAGCTTTTATGGCTACACCTTC.

The chain employs TRBV5-1 and TRBJ2-3, with D maybe TRBD1 (6 bases). Germline values: CDR1 SGHRS, CDR2 YFSETQ. V was pared by 1 base and J by 3 bases, with 9 bases between. The CDR3 loop spans 14 amino acids. The CDR3 region is CASSLIQGTDTQYF. CDR3 nucleotides: TGCGCCAGCAGCTTGATACAGGGTACAGATACGCAGTATTTT.

This clone was seen a single time. This chain connects TRBV4-1 to TRBJ2-5, with 7 bases identical to TRBD1. V lost 3 bases to trimming and J lost 3 bases; unmatched junction nucleotides: 4. Per germline, CDR1 MGHRA and CDR2 YSYEKL. This CDR3 contains 14 residues. The CDR3 coding sequence is TGCGCCAGCAGCCACGTGGGACAGAAAGAGACCCAGTACTTC. It encodes CASSHVGQKETQYF.

This clone turned up a few times. The rearrangement joins TRBV7-8 to TRBJ1-5, with D hard to call. CDR1 and CDR2 (germline): SGHVS, FQNEAQ. The V and J ends lost 5 bases and 3 bases respectively, with 5 bases between them. This CDR3 region has 12 residues. CDR3 sequence: CASSQVNQPQHF. Here the CDR3 DNA reads TGTGCCAGCAGCCAGGTCAATCAGCCCCAGCATTTT.

The V gene is TRBV5-4, the J gene TRBJ2-7; 7 bases are shared with TRBD1. Germline lookup yields CDR1 SGHNT and CDR2 YYREEE (reference sequence). J was trimmed by 3 bases and V by 4 bases; bases with no gene match: 1. CDR3 length: 12 residues. The CDR3 nucleotides are TGTGCCAGCAGCGGACAGGACTACGAGCAGTACTTC. Translation: CASSGQDYEQYF.

This chain uses TRBV19 with TRBJ1-1; unclear D gene. Germline-derived CDR1 and CDR2 are LNHDA and SQIVND (reference sequence). V was clipped by 9 bases and J by 2 bases, with 16 bases between them. The CDR3 consists of 14 residues. In DNA, the CDR3 is TGTGCCAGCACGACTCGGTCCTTCAACACTGAAGCTTTCTTT. The encoded protein is CASTTRSFNTEAFF.

This chain links TRBV2 with TRBJ2-5; perhaps TRBD1 as D (6 bases). V lost 4 bases, J lost 5 bases, and 17 bases lay in between. The V gene's germline CDR1 is SNHLY and CDR2 FYNNEI. The CDR3 is 15 residues long. As DNA, the CDR3 is TGTGCCAGCAGTGGGACCACAGGGTGGGGGGAGACCCAGTACTTC. Translated, it gives CASSGTTGWGETQYF.

The V and J genes are TRBV11-2 and TRBJ2-1; 10 bases map to TRBD2. V dropped 2 bases and J dropped 10; count of bases not matched to a gene: 14. The CDR3 loop spans 17 amino acids. Per the germline V gene, CDR1 is SGHAT and CDR2 is FQNNGV. The DNA for the CDR3 is TGTGCCAGCAGCTTATTAGGGGATAGCGGGAGGCCGCGGGAGCAGTTCTTC. It specifies CASSLLGDSGRPREQFF.

The J gene is TRBJ1-1, the V gene TRBV5-6, with TRBD1 as a possible D gene (6 bases). Trimming stripped 3 bases from V and 3 bases from J, with 18 bases between. CDR1 is SGHDT and CDR2 is YYEEEE in the germline V gene. This CDR3 is built from 16 residues. DNA for the CDR3: TGTGCCAGCAGCTGGGGGCTTCGAGGCTCGGACACTGAAGCTTTCTTT. It yields the protein CASSWGLRGSDTEAFF.

The chain combines TRBV19 with TRBJ2-3, with a tentative D call TRBD2 (6 bases). With 4 bases removed from V and 4 bases from J, the gap between germline ends came to 6 bases. Germline CDR1 and CDR2: LNHDA and SQIVND (reference sequence). The CDR3 spans 12 residues. CDR3 protein: CASSTGADTQYF. The CDR3 nucleotides read TGTGCCAGTAGTACGGGGGCAGATACGCAGTATTTT.

V and J are TRBV30 and TRBJ2-7; a possible D gene is TRBD2 (5 bases). V was shortened by 7 bases and J by 1 base, with 14 bases between the two germline ends. Germline V lookup: CDR1 GTSNPN, CDR2 SVGIG (reference sequence). CDR3 length: 13 residues. In DNA, the CDR3 is TGTGCCTCAACCCTTCCGGGATCCTACGAGCAGTACTTC. Translated: CASTLPGSYEQYF. Combining the CDR3 with reference TRBV30 and TRBJ2-7 gives the whole variable domain SQTIHQWPATLVQPVGSPLSLECTVEGTSNPNLYWYRQAAGRGLQLLFYSVGIGQISSEVPQNLSASRPQDRQFILSSKKLLLSDSGFYLCASTLPGSYEQYFGPGTRLTVT.

The chain has TRBV5-6 and TRBJ2-3; weak D call: TRBD2 (7 bases). Trimming took off 3 bases at V and 2 bases at J, with 16 bases between the two ends. This CDR3 has 16 residues. Germline V CDR1 and CDR2: SGHDT, YYEEEE. The CDR3 region is CASSYLGGRDTDTQYF. The CDR3 nucleotides read TGTGCCAGCAGCTATTTGGGGGGGCGGGACACAGATACGCAGTATTTT.